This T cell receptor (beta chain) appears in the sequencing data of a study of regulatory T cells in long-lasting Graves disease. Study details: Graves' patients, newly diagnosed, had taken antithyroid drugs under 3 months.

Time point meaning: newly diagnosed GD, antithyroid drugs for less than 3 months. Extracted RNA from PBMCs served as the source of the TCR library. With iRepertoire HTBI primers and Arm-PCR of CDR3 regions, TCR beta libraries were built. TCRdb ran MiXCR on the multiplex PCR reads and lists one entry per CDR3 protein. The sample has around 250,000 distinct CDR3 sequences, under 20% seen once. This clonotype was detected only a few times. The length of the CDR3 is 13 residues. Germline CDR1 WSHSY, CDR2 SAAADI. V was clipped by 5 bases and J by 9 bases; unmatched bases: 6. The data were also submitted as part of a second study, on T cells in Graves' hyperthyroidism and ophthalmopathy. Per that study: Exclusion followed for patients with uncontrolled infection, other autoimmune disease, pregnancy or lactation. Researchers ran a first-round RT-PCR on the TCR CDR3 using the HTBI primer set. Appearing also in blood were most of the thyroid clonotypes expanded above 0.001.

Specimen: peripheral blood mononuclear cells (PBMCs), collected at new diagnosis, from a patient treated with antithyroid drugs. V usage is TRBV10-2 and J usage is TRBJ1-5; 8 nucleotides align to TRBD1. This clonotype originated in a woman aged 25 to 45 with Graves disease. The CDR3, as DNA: TGCGCCAGCAGTTACGGACAGGGTCTGCCCCAGCATTTT. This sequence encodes CASSYGQGLPQHF.